The next 19 T cell receptor beta chains were all read from a single sample in a study of low-dose radiotherapy and immunotherapy resistance in tumors. TRAV and TRBV primers primed cDNA for both TCRalpha and TCRbeta. TCRs were put through roughly 20 PCR cycles of amplification with Phusion. A constant-region primer and the V-primer adapter served as the primer pair. TCRdb re-analysed the reads in MiXCR, keeping a single row per CDR3 protein. The table shows 95,000 to 100,000 distinct CDR3 sequences, with about 20% occurring only once. Specified time point: after trial treatment. Indicated treatment: LDRT plus nivolumab, ipilimumab, low-dose cyclophosphamide and aspirin (RACIN trial). Specimen: PBMCs, collected after low-dose radiotherapy plus immunotherapy. The receptors were sampled from a male donor with prostate cancer.

This clonotype was seen at least ten times. The chain couples TRBV12-3 or TRBV12-4 to TRBJ2-2; D is perhaps TRBD1 (6 bases). The CDR3 is 14 residues long. Trimming took 4 bases from V and 7 from J, leaving 13 bases between them. This chain's CDR3 is CASSYGTPRGELFF. The CDR3 DNA reads as TGTGCCAGCAGTTACGGGACACCCCGCGGGGAGCTGTTTTTT.

Details on this clonotype: The junction departs from the called germline gene at one end, perhaps through a read error. V and J are TRBV4-2 and TRBJ2-5, with D perhaps given as TRBD1 or TRBD2 (5 bases each). CDR1 is LGHNA and CDR2 is YNFKEQ in the germline V gene. This CDR3 spans 15 amino acids. The CDR3 loop reads CASCQDRLTGATQYF. As DNA, the CDR3 is TGTGCCAGCTGCCAAGATCGTCTAACCGGGGCGACCCAGTACTTC.

This clonotype occurred many times. This chain uses TRBV24-1 with TRBJ2-3, with 10 positions matching TRBD2. The CDR3 is made up of 18 amino acids. Germline V lookup: CDR1 KGHDR, CDR2 SFDVKD. Unmatched junction bases numbered 8, after V lost 1 base and J lost 2 bases. In nucleotides, the CDR3 is TGTGCCACCAGTGATTTCACCTTAGCGGGGGGCCACACAGATACGCAGTATTTT. Its translation is CATSDFTLAGGHTDTQYF.

This clonotype was found many times. This chain joins TRBV10-3 and TRBJ1-5; D is unresolved. The CDR3 runs 13 residues. CDR1 and CDR2 from the germline V gene are ENHRY and SYGVKD. V was trimmed by 0 bases and J by 5 bases, leaving 5 bases between them. The DNA for the CDR3 is TGTGCCATCAGTGAGTCGAGGGATCAGCCCCAGCATTTT. It encodes CAISESRDQPQHF.

A word on this clonotype: A read error is likely here: a far larger clone is one base away. V is TRBV7-9 and J is TRBJ2-1; TRBD1 matches 7 bases. CDR1 is SEHNR, CDR2 FQNEAQ, per germline (reference sequence). CDR3 length: 15 amino acids. Trimming took 2 bases from V and 10 from J; bases not matched to a gene: 11. CDR3 coding DNA: TGTGCCAGCAGCTTACTGGGACAGAGCTCCTACGAGCAGTTCTTC. This translates into CASSLLGQSSYEQFF.

This clonotype was recorded many times. The rearrangement links TRBV15 to TRBJ2-5, with TRBD2 as a possible D gene (6 bases). The germline V and J ends were trimmed by 0 bases and 5 bases, with 13 bases remaining between them. The CDR3 contains 15 residues. The germline gives CDR1 LNHNV, CDR2 YYDKDF (reference sequence). The CDR3 DNA reads as TGTGCCACCAGCAGAGACCCGCGGGGCGGGGAGACCCAGTACTTC. Amino acid sequence: CATSRDPRGGETQYF. Filled out from reference TRBV15 and TRBJ2-5, the complete variable domain reads DAMVIQNPRYQVTQFGKPVTLSCSQTLNHNVMYWYQQKSSQAPKLLFHYYDKDFNNEADTPDNFQSRRPNTSFCFLDIRSPGLGDTAMYLCATSRDPRGGETQYFGPGTRLLVL.

The rearrangement links TRBV2 to TRBJ2-2; 7 bases match TRBD1. The CDR3 runs 15 residues. Germline loops: CDR1 SNHLY, CDR2 FYNNEI. Trimming took 7 bases from V and 6 from J; bases not matched to a gene: 11. The CDR3 DNA reads as TGTGCCAGCATAATGGGCAGGGGGTTCTCCGGGGAGCTGTTTTTT. As protein: CASIMGRGFSGELFF.

This clonotype was recorded once. The chain is built from TRBV7-2 and TRBJ1-2; D is unclear. Germline assignment: CDR1 SGHTA and CDR2 FQGNSA. There are 14 residues in the CDR3. V was shortened by 1 base and J by 3 bases, with 9 bases between the two germline ends. This CDR3 is CASSLDGDYYGYTF. The CDR3 DNA reads TGTGCCAGCAGCTTAGACGGAGACTACTATGGCTACACCTTC.

V gene TRBV11-1 combines with J gene TRBJ2-3; the D gene could be TRBD1 or TRBD2 (5 bases each). Germline loops: CDR1 SGHAT, CDR2 FQDESV (reference sequence). V gave up 3 bases and J gave up 2 bases, with 15 bases separating them. This CDR3 is built from 16 residues. CDR3 bases: TGTGCCAGCAGCTTTATCGGGACGACCACCACAGATACGCAGTATTTT. Residues: CASSFIGTTTTDTQYF.

As for this clonotype: A far larger clone is one base from this, pointing to a likely read error. CDR3 residues: CASSQAGQSSYEQFF. The CDR3 coding sequence is TGTGCCAGCAGTCAGGCGGGACAGAGCTCCTACGAGCAGTTCTTC. The J gene is TRBJ2-1, the V gene TRBV4-2; D perhaps matches TRBD1 (7 bases). The CDR3 spans 15 residues. V was cut by 6 bases and J by 10 bases, with 22 bases left in between. CDR1 and CDR2 from the germline V gene are LGHNA and YNFKEQ.

The sample holds many counts of this clonotype. The V call is TRBV7-9, the J call TRBJ2-1, with a tentative D call TRBD2 (5 bases). Germline V CDR1 and CDR2: SEHNR, FQNEAQ (reference sequence). Trimming cost V 1 base and J 10 bases, with 8 bases left between them. This CDR3 comprises 12 residues. The CDR3 loop reads CASSLERLEQFF. The CDR3 DNA follows: TGTGCCAGCAGCTTAGAAAGACTAGAGCAGTTCTTC.

This clonotype was recorded many times. The J gene is TRBJ2-5, the V gene TRBV27, with 9 bases aligning to TRBD1. Germline CDR1 and CDR2: MNHEY and SMNVEV (reference sequence). V was pared by 2 bases and J by 5 bases, with 15 bases of the junction left unmatched. The CDR3 is 18 residues long. CDR3 residues: CASSLLTTRGQGYETQYF. The CDR3 nucleotides are TGTGCCAGCAGTTTACTAACGACGCGGGGACAGGGATACGAGACCCAGTACTTC.

The V and J genes are TRBV6-2 or TRBV6-3 and TRBJ2-2; D call uncertain. Germline CDR1 reads MNHEY; CDR2 reads SVGEGT. V dropped 7 bases and J dropped 8 bases, with 8 bases sitting between them. CDR3 size: 11 residues. CDR3 amino acids: CASNHGGELFF. The CDR3, as DNA: TGTGCCAGCAACCATGGGGGGGAGCTGTTTTTT.

This clonotype was picked up many times. The chain employs TRBV20-1 and TRBJ2-7, with no clear D. Per the germline V gene, CDR1 is DFQATT and CDR2 is SNEGSKA (reference sequence). Trimming removed 3 bases at V and 7 bases at J, with 19 bases between. The length of the CDR3 is 14 residues. In DNA form, the CDR3 reads TGCAGTGCTAGCCCTGGAGCCGTGGTTGAGGAGCAGTACTTC. Protein: CSASPGAVVEEQYF.

This clonotype has at least ten counts. The chain uses TRBV4-2 and TRBJ2-5; D is ambiguous. The CDR3 is 14 amino acids. V lost 2 bases and J lost 3, with 10 bases in between. Germline CDR1 reads LGHNA; CDR2 reads YNFKEQ. CDR3 sequence reads: CASSQPWRKETQYF. The CDR3 DNA sequence: TGTGCCAGCAGCCAACCCTGGCGCAAAGAGACCCAGTACTTC.

This clonotype has a count of ten or more. J is TRBJ2-7 and V is TRBV11-2, with D perhaps TRBD1 (6 bases). The CDR3 sequence is 14 residues long. V was pared by 6 bases and J by 2 bases, with 14 bases between. The germline gives CDR1 SGHAT, CDR2 FQNNGV. The CDR3: CASSYNQGPYEQYF. The CDR3 coding sequence is TGTGCCAGCAGTTACAACCAGGGGCCCTACGAGCAGTACTTC.

At least ten counts were recorded for this clonotype. The chain uses TRBV5-1 and TRBJ2-2; D possibly matches TRBD1 or TRBD2 (5 bases each). The CDR3 extends over 14 amino acids. Germline-derived CDR1 and CDR2 are SGHRS and YFSETQ. Trimming removed 4 bases at V and 1 base at J, with 8 bases between. DNA for the CDR3: TGCGCCAGCAGCCAGGGACGGAACACCGGGGAGCTGTTTTTT. Its translation: CASSQGRNTGELFF. Full variable domain (rest looked up from reference TRBV5-1 and TRBJ2-2): KAGVTQTPRYLIKTRGQQVTLSCSPISGHRSVSWYQQTPGQGLQFLFEYFSETQRNKGNFPGRFSGRQFSNSRSEMNVSTLELGDSALYLCASSQGRNTGELFFGEGSRLTVL.

The chain employs TRBV7-2 and TRBJ1-4, with 10 bases matching TRBD1. This CDR3 contains 14 residues. The germline V gene has CDR1 SGHTA and CDR2 FQGNSA. Trimming at V came to 5 bases and at J to 5 bases, leaving 2 bases not matched to a gene. Written as DNA, the CDR3 is TGTGCCAGCAGCCGACAGGGGGCAAATGAAAAACTGTTTTTT. Its protein is CASSRQGANEKLFF.

At least ten counts were recorded for this clonotype. This chain uses TRBV4-1 with TRBJ1-1, with no clear D. The germline V gene encodes CDR1 MGHRA and CDR2 YSYEKL. The CDR3 consists of 14 residues. V dropped 4 bases and J dropped 1 base, with 10 bases sitting between them. The CDR3 reads CASSRGQSNTEAFF. The DNA of the CDR3 is TGCGCCAGCAGCCGAGGGCAATCGAACACTGAAGCTTTCTTT.